These T cell receptor beta chains were read from a single sample in a study of T cell changes during pregnancy in multiple sclerosis. Profiling relied on immunoSEQ multiplex PCR, and the TCRdb table lists in-frame clones only, not all of them. Found here are tens of thousands of clones, roughly nine tenths of them singletons; the top ten hold around 1.5%. The material was peripheral blood, obtained in the second trimester of pregnancy. The source of these receptors is a female donor in good health, enrolled as a control in a pregnancy study. The CDR3 runs from the conserved cysteine through the conserved F or W. D genes are given only for firm matches. Where a row states a size, it is once, few, many or the class of an expanded clone; other rows omit it.

12 TRBJ2-1 . TRBV7-9 . TGTGCCAGCAGCTTATGGGCAGATGAGCAGTTCTTC CASSLWADEQFF
15 TRBJ2-3 . TRBV19 TRBD1 TGTGCCAGTACCCCCGAGACAGGGTTTAGGGATACGCAGTATTTT CASTPETGFRDTQYF
14 TRBJ1-1 few TRBV7-9 TRBD1 TGTGCCAGCAGGGACCAGGGGGGGAACACTGAAGCTTTCTTT CASRDQGGNTEAFF
16 TRBJ2-7 . TRBV5-1 TRBD2 TGCGCCAGCAGCTTGGCCAGCGGGACGAGTTCCTACGAGCAGTACTTC CASSLASGTSSYEQYF
14 TRBJ2-5 . TRBV28 TRBD1 TGTGCCAGCAGCCCAGGACAGGGAGTTGGGACCCAGTACTTC CASSPGQGVGTQYF
14 TRBJ2-2 . TRBV4-1 . TGCGCCAGCAGCCAAGGAGGATTTACCGGGGAGCTGTTTTTT CASSQGGFTGELFF
16 TRBJ2-1 . TRBV9 TRBD2 TGTGCCAGCAGCGTAGACGGGAGGGCCGCCTACAATGAGCAGTTCTTC CASSVDGRAAYNEQFF
17 TRBJ2-6 . TRBV19 . TGTGCCAGTAGTTCAACGGCGGCACCATCTGGGGCCAACGTCCTGACTTTC CASSSTAAPSGANVLTF
13 TRBJ1-1 few TRBV2 . TGTGCCAGCAGCCCCTTAGGGGACACTGAAGCTTTCTTT CASSPLGDTEAFF
16 TRBJ2-1 . TRBV27 TRBD2 TGTGCCAGCAGTTCCATTAGCGGGAGTCGTTTTAATGAGCAGTTCTTC CASSSISGSRFNEQFF